This T cell receptor (beta chain) was found in a study of blood T cell repertoires in COVID-19. The CDR3 totals 16 residues. V was pared by 4 bases and J by 2 bases, with 8 bases of the junction left unmatched. CDR1 and CDR2 from the germline V gene are MDHEN and SYDVKM. The table came from immunoSEQ multiplex PCR; TCRdb's copy has only in-frame clones and leaves some out. The data show 150,000 to 200,000 clones, 65% to 85% seen once. The rearrangement joins TRBV28 to TRBJ1-2; 9 bases agree with TRBD1. Sequenced input: peripheral blood. This receptor was taken from a man between 60 and 75 years old with active or convalescent COVID-19. In DNA, the CDR3 is TGTGCCAGCAGTTATCTGGACAGGGGAGGAAACTATGGCTACACCTTC. The encoded protein is CASSYLDRGGNYGYTF.